Listed below are T cell receptor beta chains from one sample, sequenced in a study of blood T cell repertoires in COVID-19. Some clones are missing from TCRdb's copy, which holds only in-frame ones; the method was immunoSEQ multiplex PCR. Of 140,000 or so clones in the sample, approximately 84% were seen once. Sequenced: PBMCs or T cells enriched from blood (not recorded which). These receptor sequences come from a woman between 50 and 59 years old with acute COVID-19. The CDR3 runs from the conserved cysteine through the conserved F or W. Each record gives: D gene, J gene, clone size, V gene, CDR3 protein, CDR3 DNA. D genes are given only for firm matches. Clone size appears in some rows only: once, few, many, or a class for an expanded clone.

.,TRBJ1-6,.,TRBV24-1,CATSDPGLPNSPLHF,TGTGCCACCAGTGACCCGGGACTGCCTAATTCACCCCTCCACTTT
TRBD2,TRBJ2-5,.,TRBV7-9,CASSLGLAGVATQYF,TGTGCCAGCAGCTTAGGACTAGCGGGAGTCGCGACCCAGTACTTC
.,TRBJ2-3,.,TRBV10-1,CASSTGMADTQYF,TGCGCCAGCAGTACAGGGATGGCGGATACGCAGTATTTT
.,TRBJ2-7,.,TRBV12-3/TRBV12-4,CASQRGGLYEQYF,TGTGCCAGCCAAAGGGGGGGGCTCTACGAGCAGTACTTC
TRBD1,TRBJ2-7,.,TRBV10-3,CAISEYGTGGYEQYF,TGTGCCATCAGTGAGTATGGGACAGGGGGCTACGAGCAGTACTTC
TRBD2,TRBJ2-5,few,TRBV7-3,CASSPVAGAKETQYF,TGTGCCAGCAGCCCAGTAGCGGGAGCTAAAGAGACCCAGTACTTC
TRBD1,TRBJ2-5,.,TRBV24-1,CATSDPTGTGDQETQYF,TGTGCCACCAGTGACCCGACCGGGACAGGGGACCAAGAGACCCAGTACTTC
TRBD2,TRBJ2-1,.,TRBV9,CASSEGLAGPPYNEQFF,TGTGCCAGCAGCGAGGGACTAGCGGGGCCGCCTTACAATGAGCAGTTCTTC
.,TRBJ2-6,.,TRBV3-1/TRBV3-2,CASSQEGGPVSGANVLTF,TGTGCCAGCAGCCAAGAAGGGGGACCCGTTTCTGGGGCCAACGTCCTGACTTTC
TRBD2,TRBJ2-1,.,TRBV7-6,CASSLEGSSGRANEQFF,TGTGCCAGCAGCTTGGAGGGGAGTAGCGGGAGGGCCAATGAGCAGTTCTTC
.,TRBJ2-1,.,TRBV4-2,CASSQGVGGTHNEQFF,TGTGCCAGCAGCCAAGGGGTCGGCGGGACGCATAATGAGCAGTTCTTC
TRBD2,TRBJ2-2,.,TRBV7-8,CASSLAARVAGALGRTGELFF,TGTGCCAGCAGCTTAGCGGCCAGGGTAGCGGGAGCTCTCGGTCGCACCGGGGAGCTGTTTTTT
TRBD1,TRBJ1-1,once,TRBV7-9,CASSSGQSNTEAFF,TGTGCCAGCAGCTCGGGACAGTCGAACACTGAAGCTTTCTTT
TRBD2,TRBJ2-1,.,TRBV27,CASSPDFSGSTYNEQFF,TGTGCCAGCAGTCCGGACTTTAGCGGGAGTACCTACAATGAGCAGTTCTTC
.,TRBJ2-7,.,TRBV7-9,CASSREIPLEQYF,TGTGCCAGCAGCCGCGAAATCCCTCTCGAGCAGTACTTC
TRBD2,TRBJ2-7,.,TRBV19,CASSITSGSLKEQYF,TGTGCCAGTAGTATAACTAGCGGGTCGCTCAAGGAGCAGTACTTC
.,TRBJ2-3,.,TRBV7-3,CASSPSRQGGIQYF,TGTGCCAGCAGCCCGTCGCGGCAGGGCGGAATCCAGTATTTT
TRBD1,TRBJ1-1,.,TRBV29-1,CSVVGQGSTEAFF,TGCAGCGTTGTTGGACAGGGGAGCACTGAAGCTTTCTTT
.,TRBJ2-7,.,TRBV3-1/TRBV3-2,CASSQVHSEQYF,TGTGCCAGCAGCCAAGTCCATAGCGAGCAGTACTTC
TRBD1,TRBJ1-6,.,TRBV30,CAWSPREGANSPLHF,TGTGCCTGGAGTCCTCGAGAGGGGGCTAATTCACCCCTCCACTTT
.,TRBJ1-5,.,TRBV7-8,CASSLAGPPTPNQPQHF,TGTGCCAGCAGCTTAGCGGGGCCCCCGACGCCGAATCAGCCCCAGCATTTT
.,TRBJ1-1,.,TRBV5-6,CASSADRLSTEAFF,TGTGCCAGCAGCGCCGACAGGCTATCCACTGAAGCTTTCTTT
.,TRBJ1-6,.,TRBV2,CAIEDGHGDSPLHF,TGTGCCATAGAAGACGGACACGGCGATTCACCCCTCCACTTT
TRBD1,TRBJ1-3,once,TRBV7-2,CASSSGQGNTIYF,TGTGCCAGCAGCTCCGGACAGGGTAACACCATATATTTT
.,TRBJ1-3,.,TRBV5-5,CASSYRDSGNTIYF,TGTGCCAGCAGCTACAGGGACTCTGGAAACACCATATATTTT
.,TRBJ2-5,.,TRBV6-2/TRBV6-3,CASSYGPEETQYF,TGTGCCAGCAGTTACGGGCCTGAAGAGACCCAGTACTTC
.,TRBJ1-1,few,TRBV7-3,CASSSAEGTEAFF,TGTGCCAGCAGCTCCGCGGAGGGTACTGAAGCTTTCTTT
.,TRBJ2-2,.,TRBV7-8,CASSSATLTWELFF,TGTGCCAGCAGCTCCGCGACTTTGACCTGGGAGCTGTTTTTT
.,TRBJ2-5,.,TRBV9,CASSPRREPGETQYF,TGTGCCAGCAGCCCCCGACGGGAGCCGGGAGAGACCCAGTACTTC
.,TRBJ2-5,.,TRBV5-1,CASSSGQQEETQYF,TGCGCCAGCAGCTCCGGACAGCAAGAAGAGACCCAGTACTTC
.,TRBJ1-2,.,TRBV21-1,CASSKVGTGGEGYTF,TGTGCCAGCAGCAAAGTGGGGACAGGGGGCGAAGGCTACACCTTC
TRBD2,TRBJ2-3,.,TRBV7-9,CASSSSGLKTQYF,TGTGCCAGCAGCTCTAGCGGGCTAAAGACGCAGTATTTT
TRBD1,TRBJ2-7,.,TRBV19,CASTSDRGPYEQYF,TGTGCCAGTACCTCGGACAGGGGGCCCTACGAGCAGTACTTC
.,TRBJ1-2,.,TRBV7-2,CASSVLGGAQGAGYTF,TGTGCCAGCAGCGTCTTAGGGGGGGCCCAGGGTGCTGGCTACACCTTC
TRBD1,TRBJ2-2,.,TRBV19,CASRTRDRGSGGELFF,TGTGCCAGTAGAACCCGGGACAGGGGAAGCGGAGGGGAGCTGTTTTTT
TRBD1,TRBJ1-6,.,TRBV11-3,CASSWDSENSPLHF,TGTGCCAGCAGCTGGGACAGTGAAAATTCACCCCTCCACTTT
.,TRBJ2-2,.,TRBV3-1/TRBV3-2,CASSHPQMAGRNTGELFF,TGTGCCAGCAGCCACCCCCAGATGGCCGGGAGGAACACCGGGGAGCTGTTTTTT
TRBD1,TRBJ1-5,.,TRBV4-1,CASSQTTGVGQPQHF,TGCGCCAGCAGCCAAACGACAGGGGTAGGTCAGCCCCAGCATTTT
TRBD2,TRBJ2-2,.,TRBV19,CASSPRLAGGPSRTGELFF,TGTGCCAGTAGTCCTCGACTAGCGGGAGGGCCCTCGCGGACCGGGGAGCTGTTTTTT
.,TRBJ1-3,.,TRBV19,CASSMTGKTGNTIYF,TGTGCCAGTAGTATGACAGGAAAGACTGGAAACACCATATATTTT
.,TRBJ2-1,.,TRBV19,CATSPGSRDNEQFF,TGTGCCACGAGCCCCGGGTCTCGCGACAATGAGCAGTTCTTC